This passage covers 24 T cell receptor beta chains from one sample sequenced in a study of cytomegalovirus exposure and HLA in healthy donors. The PCR made use of 60 Vbeta and 13 Jbeta primers. This table comes from immunoSEQ multiplex PCR, and its TCRdb copy is limited to in-frame clones, with some not included. The sample includes about 120,000 clones, roughly 70% of them seen just once. The sequenced material came from PBMCs. Receptors were obtained from a woman aged 40 to 49 in good health and CMV-seropositive.

The chain is built from TRBV18 and TRBJ1-2; 7 nucleotides agree with TRBD1. The J segment lost 8 bases and the V segment lost 2 bases, leaving 14 bases of the junction unmatched. CDR1 KGHSH and CDR2 LQKENI come from the germline V gene. The length of the CDR3 is 16 residues. In DNA form, the CDR3 reads TGTGCCAGCTCACCATATGTGACAGGGCTGCAAGGAGGCTACACCTTC. Protein product: CASSPYVTGLQGGYTF. The full variable domain, its missing parts supplied by reference TRBV18 and TRBJ1-2, is NAGVMQNPRHLVRRRGQEARLRCSPMKGHSHVYWYRQLPEEGLKFMVYLQKENIIDESGMPKERFSAEFPKEGPSILRIQQVVRGDSAAYFCASSPYVTGLQGGYTFGSGTRLTVV.

The V gene is TRBV18, the J gene TRBJ1-1, with D perhaps TRBD1 (5 bases). The V end was cut by 2 bases, the J end by 0 bases, with 10 bases between. From germline, CDR1 is KGHSH and CDR2 LQKENI. The CDR3 runs 15 residues. CDR3 nucleotide sequence: TGTGCCAGCTCACCAGGGGCGACCTTGAACACTGAAGCTTTCTTT. It codes for CASSPGATLNTEAFF. The full variable domain, completed using reference TRBV18 and TRBJ1-1, is NAGVMQNPRHLVRRRGQEARLRCSPMKGHSHVYWYRQLPEEGLKFMVYLQKENIIDESGMPKERFSAEFPKEGPSILRIQQVVRGDSAAYFCASSPGATLNTEAFFGQGTRLTVV.

This clone came up once. The J gene is TRBJ1-1, the V gene TRBV14, with 8 bases aligning to TRBD1. Germline CDR1 and CDR2: SGHDN and FVKESK. The CDR3 consists of 15 residues. The V segment lost 4 bases and the J segment 4 bases; nucleotides outside the gene matches: 8. This CDR3 reads CASSPIAGGGTEAFF. The CDR3 DNA reads TGTGCCAGCAGCCCCATAGCAGGGGGCGGCACTGAAGCTTTCTTT.

The DNA of the CDR3 is TGCAGTGCTCCCGTGGGGAGTGCGCAGTATTTT. It specifies CSAPVGSAQYF. The chain links TRBV20-1 to TRBJ2-3; D perhaps matches TRBD2 (5 bases). Germline V gene lookup returns CDR1 DFQATT and CDR2 SNEGSKA (reference sequence). This CDR3 has 11 amino acids. V was trimmed by 5 bases and J by 10 bases, leaving 13 bases between them.

This chain connects TRBV7-3 to TRBJ1-2, with TRBD1 as a possible D gene (5 bases). In germline, CDR1 is SGHTA, CDR2 FQGTGA. Trimming removed 0 bases at V and 8 bases at J, with 13 bases between. The CDR3 is made up of 14 amino acids. The CDR3 DNA reads as TGTGCCAGCAGCTTAACGGGGGGTGTTGGAGGCTACACCTTC. Residues: CASSLTGGVGGYTF.

The V call is TRBV6-5, the J call TRBJ2-7; no firm D call. The CDR3 is 15 amino acids. Trimming shortened V by 2 bases and J by 6 bases, and 17 bases separated the two germline ends. Germline V gene sequence: CDR1 MNHEY, CDR2 SVGAGI. The CDR3: CASSYRGLSSLEQYF. The CDR3 coding sequence is TGTGCCAGCAGTTACAGAGGTCTCTCATCCCTCGAGCAGTACTTC.

The chain employs TRBV19 and TRBJ2-7; TRBD1 agrees at 8 bases. V was pared by 9 bases and J by 2 bases, with 9 bases of the junction left unmatched. Germline CDR1 and CDR2: LNHDA and SQIVND (reference sequence). The CDR3 length is 14 residues. The CDR3: CASASGQGPYEQYF. The CDR3 coding sequence is TGTGCCAGCGCAAGCGGACAGGGCCCCTACGAGCAGTACTTC.

V and J are TRBV11-1 and TRBJ1-1; D may be TRBD1 (6 bases). V was pared by 6 bases and J by 5 bases, with 16 bases between. Germline-derived CDR1 and CDR2 are SGHAT and FQDESV (reference sequence). The CDR3 is 14 amino acids. CDR3 sequence: CASRIGDRGTEAFF. In DNA, the CDR3 is TGTGCCAGCAGGATCGGGGATAGGGGGACTGAAGCTTTCTTT.

This rearrangement joins TRBV28 to TRBJ2-7; D is uncertain. V gave up 6 bases and J gave up 2 bases, with 17 bases separating them. Germline CDR1 MDHEN, CDR2 SYDVKM. CDR3 length: 15 amino acids. DNA for the CDR3: TGTGCCAGCAGGCCGCCTTTCGGTGAGACCTACGAGCAGTACTTC. Its translation is CASRPPFGETYEQYF. Variable domain in full (rest from reference TRBV28 and TRBJ2-7): DVKVTQSSRYLVKRTGEKVFLECVQDMDHENMFWYRQDPGLGLRLIYFSYDVKMKEKGDIPEGYSVSREKKERFSLILESASTNQTSMYLCASRPPFGETYEQYFGPGTRLTVT.

This clone has a handful of counts. The chain joins TRBV2 to TRBJ2-3; D might be TRBD1 (8 bases). CDR3 length equals 17 residues. Germline assignment: CDR1 SNHLY and CDR2 FYNNEI. The germline V and J ends were trimmed by 7 bases and 4 bases, with 24 bases remaining between them. The CDR3 spells CASNGVLDRDYPDTQYF. The CDR3 DNA is TGTGCCAGCAATGGGGTCTTGGACAGGGACTATCCAGATACGCAGTATTTT.

This clone has just a few counts. The chain has TRBV28 and TRBJ2-2; 11 nucleotides align to TRBD2. The CDR3 totals 14 residues. V shed 7 bases and J 6 bases; nucleotides not matched to a gene: 4. Germline V gives CDR1 MDHEN, CDR2 SYDVKM. The CDR3 spells CASNPGLAAGELFF. The CDR3, as DNA: TGTGCCAGCAATCCGGGACTAGCGGCCGGGGAGCTGTTTTTT. Variable domain in full (rest from reference TRBV28 and TRBJ2-2): DVKVTQSSRYLVKRTGEKVFLECVQDMDHENMFWYRQDPGLGLRLIYFSYDVKMKEKGDIPEGYSVSREKKERFSLILESASTNQTSMYLCASNPGLAAGELFFGEGSRLTVL.

This chain joins TRBV4-1 and TRBJ1-2; maybe TRBD1 (5 bases). This CDR3 spans 12 amino acids. V was shortened by 4 bases and J by 7 bases, with 10 bases between the two germline ends. Germline CDR1 and CDR2: MGHRA and YSYEKL. The CDR3 sequence is CASSRLGVGYTF. CDR3 DNA: TGCGCCAGCAGCCGCCTAGGGGTTGGCTACACCTTC.

This clone was observed a few times. A read error may produce the germline difference seen at one junction end. The chain links TRBV6-1 to TRBJ1-1; D is unresolved. CDR1 is MNHNS and CDR2 is SASEGT in the germline V gene. This CDR3 spans 15 amino acids. CDR3: CASRDFYGANTEAFF. In DNA, the CDR3 is TGCGCCAGCAGAGATTTCTACGGAGCAAACACTGAAGCTTTCTTT.

The J gene is TRBJ2-7, the V gene TRBV10-3; the match to TRBD2 covers 12 bases. This CDR3 has 15 amino acids. The germline V gene encodes CDR1 ENHRY and CDR2 SYGVKD. V shed 10 bases, J shed 1 base, and the junction held 8 bases outside the gene matches. In nucleotides, the CDR3 is TGTGCCACCCTAGCGGGGGGGACCCCATCCTACGAGCAGTACTTC. Protein sequence: CATLAGGTPSYEQYF.

The rearrangement uses TRBV14 and TRBJ2-3, with 8 bases identical to TRBD2. Germline V CDR1 and CDR2: SGHDN, FVKESK. The ends lost 2 bases at V and 1 base at J; junction bases unmatched: 11. The CDR3 loop spans 18 amino acids. CDR3 in DNA: TGTGCCAGCAGCCAACTCCGGGGGGGGACACCCCGCACAGATACGCAGTATTTT. Translating gives CASSQLRGGTPRTDTQYF.

The gene calls are TRBV4-1 and TRBJ2-1, with 10 bases lining up with TRBD2. The CDR3 covers 16 residues. Germline V gene lookup returns CDR1 MGHRA and CDR2 YSYEKL. The junction had 7 bases not matched to a gene; V was cut back by 1 base and J by 7 bases. CDR3 sequence (DNA): TGCGCCAGCAGCCAAGTCAGCGGGGGGGCGTGGAATGAGCAGTTCTTC. This translates into CASSQVSGGAWNEQFF.

This chain uses TRBV6-5 with TRBJ1-5, with 7 positions matching TRBD1. This CDR3 has 15 amino acids. V shed 4 bases, J shed 3 bases, and the junction held 6 bases outside the gene matches. The germline V gene encodes CDR1 MNHEY and CDR2 SVGAGI. CDR3 amino acids: CASSSHRGDNQPQHF. DNA for the CDR3: TGTGCCAGCAGTTCGCACAGGGGCGACAATCAGCCCCAGCATTTT.

This clone was found a few times. The V call is TRBV7-9, the J call TRBJ1-1, with D perhaps TRBD1 (5 bases). V gave up 5 bases and J gave up 6 bases, with 19 bases separating them. This CDR3 is 15 amino acids long. CDR1 is SEHNR and CDR2 is FQNEAQ in the germline V gene (reference sequence). The CDR3, as DNA: TGTGCCAGCAGCCCTAGGGGCAGGGATGGGTCTGAAGCTTTCTTT. Its protein is CASSPRGRDGSEAFF.

V gene TRBV10-3 combines with J gene TRBJ1-1; TRBD1 agrees at 10 bases. The CDR3 covers 14 residues. Germline V gene lookup returns CDR1 ENHRY and CDR2 SYGVKD. V shed 2 bases, J shed 7 bases, and the junction held 4 bases outside the gene matches. CDR3 sequence (DNA): TGTGCCATCAGTGAGAGGAGGACAGGGGGTGAAGCTTTCTTT. Translation: CAISERRTGGEAFF.

The chain has TRBV28 and TRBJ1-5; TRBD1 agrees at 8 bases. The germline gives CDR1 MDHEN, CDR2 SYDVKM. Unmatched junction bases numbered 6, after V lost 5 bases and J lost 6 bases. CDR3 length: 14 residues. CDR3 residues: CASSADRAGQPQHF. The CDR3 bases are TGTGCCAGCAGTGCGGACAGGGCAGGTCAGCCCCAGCATTTT. Looking up the rest from reference TRBV28 and TRBJ1-5 gives the full variable domain: DVKVTQSSRYLVKRTGEKVFLECVQDMDHENMFWYRQDPGLGLRLIYFSYDVKMKEKGDIPEGYSVSREKKERFSLILESASTNQTSMYLCASSADRAGQPQHFGDGTRLSIL.

The rearrangement links TRBV30 to TRBJ2-5, with TRBD1 matching over 8 bases. This CDR3 has 13 residues. Looked up from germline, CDR1 is GTSNPN and CDR2 is SVGIG (reference sequence). V shed 2 bases and J 3 bases; nucleotides not matched to a gene: 2. This chain's CDR3 is CAWSQQGEETQYF. The DNA for the CDR3 is TGTGCCTGGAGTCAACAGGGGGAAGAGACCCAGTACTTC.

Only a few counts were recorded for this clone. The V call is TRBV28, the J call TRBJ1-1; the match to TRBD1 covers 10 bases. V dropped 7 bases and J dropped 4; count of bases not matched to a gene: 12. Germline-derived CDR1 and CDR2 are MDHEN and SYDVKM. CDR3 size: 16 residues. CDR3 sequence reads: CASTTPPGQGSTEAFF. CDR3 coding DNA: TGTGCCAGCACTACCCCTCCGGGACAGGGGAGCACTGAAGCTTTCTTT.

The CDR3 protein is CASSEGQGQETQYF. The CDR3 nucleotides read TGTGCCAGCAGCGAGGGACAGGGCCAAGAGACCCAGTACTTC. The chain joins TRBV7-9 to TRBJ2-5; 9 nucleotides line up with TRBD1. The V gene's germline CDR1 is SEHNR and CDR2 FQNEAQ (reference sequence). The CDR3 sequence is 14 residues long. V lost 5 bases to trimming and J lost 1 base; unmatched junction nucleotides: 2.

The V and J genes are TRBV2 and TRBJ1-5, with 9 bases that match TRBD1. CDR3 length equals 13 residues. With V trimmed by 8 bases and J by 5 bases, 4 bases remained unmatched. The V gene's germline CDR1 is SNHLY and CDR2 FYNNEI. The CDR3 sequence is CASRGQGDQPQHF. The CDR3 region has the DNA TGTGCCAGCCGGGGACAGGGAGATCAGCCCCAGCATTTT.